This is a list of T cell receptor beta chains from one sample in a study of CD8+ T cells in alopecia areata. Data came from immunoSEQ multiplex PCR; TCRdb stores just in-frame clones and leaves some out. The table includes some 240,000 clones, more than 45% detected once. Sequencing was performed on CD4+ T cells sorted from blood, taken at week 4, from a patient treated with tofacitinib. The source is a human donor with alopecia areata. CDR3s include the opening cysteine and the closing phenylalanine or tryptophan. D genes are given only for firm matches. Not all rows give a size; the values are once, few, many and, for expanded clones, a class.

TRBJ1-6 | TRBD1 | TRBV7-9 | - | CASSHRDSNSPLHF | TGTGCCAGCAGCCACCGGGACAGCAATTCACCCCTCCACTTT
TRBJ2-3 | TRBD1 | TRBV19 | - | CASTRRDRVFGDTQYF | TGTGCCAGTACCCGACGGGACAGGGTCTTCGGAGATACGCAGTATTTT
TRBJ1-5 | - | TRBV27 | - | CASSDTYNQPQHF | TGTGCCAGCAGTGACACCTACAATCAGCCCCAGCATTTT
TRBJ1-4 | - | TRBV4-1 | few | CASSQEINRVDEKLFF | TGCGCCAGCAGCCAAGAAATCAACAGGGTAGATGAAAAACTGTTTTTT
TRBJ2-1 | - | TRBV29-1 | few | CSVAPRLSSYNEQFF | TGCAGCGTTGCTCCCAGACTGAGCTCCTACAATGAGCAGTTCTTC
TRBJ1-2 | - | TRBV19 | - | CASSISEMSTGYTF | TGTGCCAGTAGTATAAGCGAGATGTCCACTGGCTACACCTTC
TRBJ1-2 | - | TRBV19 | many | CASSPVQGSYGYTF | TGTGCCAGTAGCCCGGTCCAGGGTTCCTATGGCTACACCTTC
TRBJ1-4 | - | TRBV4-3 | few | CASSQEDRLTNEKLFF | TGCGCCAGCAGCCAAGAAGACAGACTGACTAATGAAAAACTGTTTTTT
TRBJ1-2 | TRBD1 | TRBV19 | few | CASSIGDRPSSSGYTF | TGTGCCAGTAGTATCGGGGACAGGCCCTCGAGCAGTGGCTACACCTTC
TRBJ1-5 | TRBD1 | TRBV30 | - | CAAGQRDQPQHF | TGTGCCGCGGGACAGAGGGATCAGCCCCAGCATTTT
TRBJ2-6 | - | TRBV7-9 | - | CASSPWTVSSGANVLTF | TGTGCCAGCAGTCCATGGACCGTGAGCTCTGGGGCCAACGTCCTGACTTTC
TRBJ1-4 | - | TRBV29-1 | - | CSVELGTREKLFF | TGCAGCGTTGAGCTGGGGACTAGGGAAAAACTGTTTTTT
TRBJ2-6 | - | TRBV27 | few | CASRLLGGLLDGANVLTF | TGTGCCAGCAGACTACTAGGAGGGCTATTGGATGGGGCCAACGTCCTGACTTTC
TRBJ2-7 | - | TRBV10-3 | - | CAIRLEDGNSYEQYF | TGTGCCATCAGATTGGAGGACGGCAACTCCTACGAGCAGTACTTC
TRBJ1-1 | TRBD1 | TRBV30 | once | CAWKWDRTMNTEAFF | TGTGCCTGGAAGTGGGACAGAACCATGAACACTGAAGCTTTCTTT